The 14 T cell receptor beta chains in this list originate from one sample, sequenced in a study of T cell responses to AZD1222 COVID-19 vaccine. The method was immunoSEQ multiplex PCR; TCRdb's version includes in-frame clones alone and lacks a portion of them. The sample includes some 99,000 clones, over 75% of them seen just once. The sequencing here drew on peripheral blood, taken 28 days after the second AZD1222 dose. These receptors all come from an adult who received the AZD1222 COVID-19 vaccine.

The V gene is TRBV19, the J gene TRBJ1-1; D perhaps matches TRBD1 (5 bases). This CDR3 comprises 13 residues. Germline-derived CDR1 and CDR2 are LNHDA and SQIVND (reference sequence). V lost 5 bases and J 4 bases, leaving 11 bases between the germline ends. CDR3 loop: CASSQGQRTEAFF. DNA of the CDR3: TGTGCCAGTAGTCAGGGTCAGCGCACTGAAGCTTTCTTT.

The chain combines TRBV30 with TRBJ2-3; no clear D gene. Germline values: CDR1 GTSNPN, CDR2 SVGIG (reference sequence). This CDR3 has 11 residues. V shed 2 bases and J shed 6 bases, with 6 bases lying between them. The CDR3 is CAWSTGDTQYF. DNA of the CDR3: TGTGCCTGGAGTACCGGGGATACGCAGTATTTT. The whole variable domain, filled in from reference TRBV30 and TRBJ2-3, reads SQTIHQWPATLVQPVGSPLSLECTVEGTSNPNLYWYRQAAGRGLQLLFYSVGIGQISSEVPQNLSASRPQDRQFILSSKKLLLSDSGFYLCAWSTGDTQYFGPGTRLTVL.

This clone was detected only once. The chain couples TRBV3-1 (or the pseudogene TRBV3-2) to TRBJ2-3; 9 bases align to TRBD2. V dropped 3 bases and J dropped 4; count of bases not matched to a gene: 2. The CDR3 has 14 residues. Germline values: CDR1 LGHDT, CDR2 YNNKEL (reference sequence). The CDR3 DNA sequence: TGTGCCAGCAGCCACACTAGCGGGTCAGATACGCAGTATTTT. Protein sequence: CASSHTSGSDTQYF.

The chain joins TRBV7-3 to TRBJ2-1, with D possibly matching TRBD1 (5 bases). The CDR3 is 15 amino acids. The V end was cut by 2 bases, the J end by 4 bases, with 12 bases between. Looked up from germline, CDR1 is SGHTA and CDR2 is FQGTGA. CDR3 in amino acids: CASSLFQGSYNEQFF. CDR3 bases: TGTGCCAGCAGCTTATTCCAGGGAAGTTACAATGAGCAGTTCTTC. Supplemented by reference TRBV7-3 and TRBJ2-1, the full variable domain reads GAGVSQTPSNKVTEKGKYVELRCDPISGHTALYWYRQSLGQGPEFLIYFQGTGAADDSGLPNDRFFAVRPEGSVSTLKIQRTERGDSAVYLCASSLFQGSYNEQFFGPGTRLTVL.

The sample holds a few counts of this clone. The CDR3 sequence is CASSLRLAGGNNEQFF. For the CDR3, the DNA is TGTGCCAGCAGTCTCCGACTAGCGGGAGGTAACAATGAGCAGTTCTTC. The V and J genes are TRBV27 and TRBJ2-1; 13 bases match TRBD2. Trimming at V came to 5 bases and at J to 5 bases, leaving 6 bases not matched to a gene. The CDR3 covers 16 residues. Germline V gene sequence: CDR1 MNHEY, CDR2 SMNVEV (reference sequence).

V and J are TRBV15 and TRBJ1-2; D unclear. The V and J ends lost 0 bases and 7 bases respectively, with 9 bases between them. Per germline, CDR1 LNHNV and CDR2 YYDKDF (reference sequence). This CDR3 has 13 amino acids. CDR3 DNA: TGTGCCACCAGCAGAGATGACGGGAGTGGCTACACCTTC. This sequence encodes CATSRDDGSGYTF.

In its sample, this clone was seen once. The chain combines TRBV7-6 with TRBJ1-1; no clear D gene. The CDR3 is 15 residues long. Germline-derived CDR1 and CDR2 are SGHVS and FNYEAQ. V was clipped by 5 bases and J by 0 bases, with 13 bases between them. CDR3: CASSPRVEVNTEAFF. Written as DNA, the CDR3 is TGTGCCAGCAGCCCTCGGGTCGAGGTGAACACTGAAGCTTTCTTT.

This clone was seen more than once but under ten times. The chain combines TRBV4-1 with TRBJ1-1; TRBD1 agrees at 7 bases. The CDR3 spans 16 residues. V shed 0 bases and J 8 bases; nucleotides not matched to a gene: 12. In germline, CDR1 is MGHRA, CDR2 YSYEKL. CDR3 loop: CASSQESQTGRVEAFF. In nucleotides, the CDR3 is TGCGCCAGCAGCCAAGAAAGTCAGACAGGGCGGGTAGAAGCTTTCTTT.

This sequence joins TRBV9 and TRBJ1-2, with TRBD1 identical over 8 bases. The ends lost 4 bases at V and 7 bases at J; junction bases unmatched: 12. CDR1 SGDLS and CDR2 YYNGEE come from the germline V gene. This CDR3 comprises 15 residues. The CDR3 bases are TGTGCCAGCAGCCCCTCCGGGACAGGATTTCGTGGCTACACCTTC. This sequence encodes CASSPSGTGFRGYTF.

The chain is built from TRBV18 and TRBJ2-5; D possibly matches TRBD1 or TRBD2 (6 bases each). Germline V gene sequence: CDR1 KGHSH, CDR2 LQKENI. V was clipped by 5 bases and J by 2 bases, with 9 bases between them. There are 13 residues in the CDR3. The CDR3 bases are TGTGCCAGCTCAGGGGGGACACAAGAGACCCAGTACTTC. Translation gives CASSGGTQETQYF.

The genes are TRBV10-3 and TRBJ1-6; D is uncertain. The germline CDR1 and CDR2 sequences are ENHRY and SYGVKD. Trimming removed 11 bases from V and 9 bases from J, with 20 bases in between. This CDR3 is 14 amino acids long. The CDR3 DNA sequence: TGTGCCGCCCAACGTCAGGAAGCGATTTCACCCCTCCACTTT. Residues: CAAQRQEAISPLHF.

The chain employs TRBV2 and TRBJ1-6, with D maybe TRBD1 (5 bases). The CDR3 contains 14 residues. Trimming took 5 bases from V and 8 from J, leaving 13 bases between them. Germline CDR1 reads SNHLY; CDR2 reads FYNNEI. The CDR3 sequence is CASSRRDGYSPLHF. The DNA of the CDR3 is TGTGCCAGCAGTCGGAGGGACGGTTATTCACCCCTCCACTTT.

V usage is TRBV6-5 and J usage is TRBJ2-5; D gene uncertain. CDR1 is MNHEY, CDR2 SVGAGI, per germline. The CDR3 extends over 13 amino acids. V shed 7 bases and J shed 1 base, with 10 bases lying between them. The CDR3 loop reads CASTVQIQETQYF. CDR3 bases: TGTGCCAGCACGGTTCAGATCCAAGAGACCCAGTACTTC.

This clone has only one observation. The chain employs TRBV10-1 and TRBJ2-4; no clear D gene. Germline CDR1 WNHNN, CDR2 SYGVQD (reference sequence). V lost 7 bases and J lost 2, with 21 bases in between. This CDR3 has 17 amino acids. This CDR3 reads CASIGPNFTPTKNIQYF. CDR3 coding DNA: TGCGCCAGCATTGGCCCTAACTTCACCCCAACCAAAAACATTCAGTACTTC.